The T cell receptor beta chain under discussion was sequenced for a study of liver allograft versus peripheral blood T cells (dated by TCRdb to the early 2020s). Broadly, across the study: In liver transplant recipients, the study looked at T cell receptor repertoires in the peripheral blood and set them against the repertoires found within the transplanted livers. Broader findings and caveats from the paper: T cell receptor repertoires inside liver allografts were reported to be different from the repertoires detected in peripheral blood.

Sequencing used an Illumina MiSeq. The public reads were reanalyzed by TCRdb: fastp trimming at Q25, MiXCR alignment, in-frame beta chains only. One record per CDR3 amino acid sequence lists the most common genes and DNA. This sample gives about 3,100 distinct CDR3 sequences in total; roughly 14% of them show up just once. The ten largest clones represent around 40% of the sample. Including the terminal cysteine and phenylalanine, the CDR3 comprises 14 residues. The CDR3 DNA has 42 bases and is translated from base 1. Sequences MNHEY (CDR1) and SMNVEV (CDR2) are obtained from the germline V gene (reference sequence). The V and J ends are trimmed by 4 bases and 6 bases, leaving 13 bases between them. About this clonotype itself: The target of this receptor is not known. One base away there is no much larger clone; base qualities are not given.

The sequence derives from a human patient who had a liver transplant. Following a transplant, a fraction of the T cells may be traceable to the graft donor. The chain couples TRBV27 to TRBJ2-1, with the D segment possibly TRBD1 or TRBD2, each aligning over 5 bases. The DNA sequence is TGTGCCAGCAGTTCGAGGGGAAGGATCAATGAGCAGTTCTTC. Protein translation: CASSSRGRINEQFF.